The entry that follows covers one T cell receptor (beta chain) sequence. The germline gives CDR1 WSHSY, CDR2 SAAADI. This CDR3 region has 17 residues. V lost 8 bases, J lost 0 bases, and 10 bases stayed unmatched. This entry comes from a study of OX40 agonist ivuxolimab in advanced cancers. TCRdb's table, derived via immunoSEQ multiplex PCR, lists solely in-frame clones and lacks some. The table lists 55,000 to 70,000 clones, about 82% of them singletons, with about 2.6% in the top ten. The rearrangement links TRBV10-2 to TRBJ2-3; 11 nucleotides line up with TRBD2. Source: CD4+ or CD8+ T cells sorted from blood, taken in a trial of the OX40 agonist ivuxolimab. This sequence originates from an adult with an advanced solid tumor such as melanoma, head and neck, liver or kidney cancer. The DNA of the CDR3 is TGCGCCAGCTCTACGGGGCTAGCGGGGGGTAGCACAGATACGCAGTATTTT. Protein sequence: CASSTGLAGGSTDTQYF.